These 18 T cell receptor beta chains originate from one sample sequenced in a study of blood T cell repertoires in COVID-19. Some clones are missing from TCRdb's copy, which holds only in-frame ones; the method was immunoSEQ multiplex PCR. The repertoire holds around 170,000 clones, with approximately 84% as singletons. The sample consisted of peripheral blood. The receptor set was obtained from a man younger than 35 with active or convalescent COVID-19.

The chain links TRBV28 to TRBJ2-7; TRBD2 agrees at 8 bases. Trimming removed 4 bases from V and 4 bases from J; junction bases left unmatched: 9. The CDR3 is 15 residues long. Germline CDR1 reads MDHEN; CDR2 reads SYDVKM. CDR3 protein: CASSSQPGLGYEQYF. The DNA for the CDR3 is TGTGCCAGCAGTTCACAACCGGGACTAGGGTACGAGCAGTACTTC. Variable domain in full (rest from reference TRBV28 and TRBJ2-7): DVKVTQSSRYLVKRTGEKVFLECVQDMDHENMFWYRQDPGLGLRLIYFSYDVKMKEKGDIPEGYSVSREKKERFSLILESASTNQTSMYLCASSSQPGLGYEQYFGPGTRLTVT.

The chain recombines TRBV5-8 with TRBJ2-1, with 10 bases matching TRBD2. CDR1 and CDR2 from the germline V gene are SGHTS and YDEGEE. V was pared by 4 bases and J by 7 bases, with 8 bases of the junction left unmatched. The CDR3 contains 15 residues. Here the CDR3 DNA reads TGTGCCAGCAGCATATCTAGCGGGGGAAGGAATGAGCAGTTCTTC. It is translated as CASSISSGGRNEQFF.

The CDR3 DNA sequence: TGTGCCAGCAGTGACGCGCTGCCGGGACGGGGGTATGGCTACACCTTC. This translates into CASSDALPGRGYGYTF. The V call is TRBV6-1, the J call TRBJ1-2, with D maybe TRBD1 (5 bases). Germline CDR1 MNHNS, CDR2 SASEGT. Trimming removed 3 bases at V and 5 bases at J, with 19 bases between. The length of the CDR3 is 16 residues.

The chain employs TRBV15 and TRBJ1-2; 7 nucleotides match TRBD1. Germline V CDR1 and CDR2: LNHNV, YYDKDF (reference sequence). CDR3 size: 17 residues. V gave up 0 bases and J gave up 4 bases; unmatched junction bases: 11. CDR3 in amino acids: CATSRDRWGTDIYGYTF. CDR3 DNA: TGTGCCACCAGCAGAGATCGTTGGGGGACAGACATCTATGGCTACACCTTC.

V usage is TRBV5-4 and J usage is TRBJ2-7; 8 bases fit TRBD1. The CDR3 sequence is 16 residues long. Germline CDR1 SGHNT, CDR2 YYREEE (reference sequence). J lost 5 bases, V lost 2 bases, and 12 bases had no gene match. This CDR3 reads CASSFIDRGASNEQYF. CDR3 in DNA: TGTGCCAGCAGCTTTATCGACAGGGGAGCGTCCAACGAGCAGTACTTC.

Concerning this clone: Other DNA sequences of this sample code for an identical CDR3. V gene TRBV18 combines with J gene TRBJ1-4; 9 bases match TRBD1. Germline V gene sequence: CDR1 KGHSH, CDR2 LQKENI. This CDR3 spans 14 amino acids. The V and J ends lost 3 bases and 8 bases, in that order; junction bases with no gene match: 4. This CDR3 is CASSPGQGGEKLFF. The CDR3 DNA is TGTGCCAGCTCACCGGGACAGGGAGGGGAAAAACTGTTTTTT. Together with reference TRBV18 and TRBJ1-4, the CDR3 gives the full variable domain: NAGVMQNPRHLVRRRGQEARLRCSPMKGHSHVYWYRQLPEEGLKFMVYLQKENIIDESGMPKERFSAEFPKEGPSILRIQQVVRGDSAAYFCASSPGQGGEKLFFGSGTQLSVL.

The chain couples TRBV27 to TRBJ2-3; D not resolved. V lost 1 base and J 4 bases, leaving 6 bases between the germline ends. CDR1 is MNHEY and CDR2 is SMNVEV in the germline V gene (reference sequence). The CDR3 has 13 amino acids. DNA for the CDR3: TGTGCCAGCAGTTTATTGGCGGCAGATACGCAGTATTTT. Amino acids: CASSLLAADTQYF.

The chain couples TRBV4-2 to TRBJ1-1, with D tentatively TRBD1 (5 bases). V lost 3 bases, J lost 4 bases, and 15 bases lay in between. The germline V gene encodes CDR1 LGHNA and CDR2 YNFKEQ. This CDR3 has 15 amino acids. The CDR3 region is CASSQTVIGLTEAFF. The CDR3 DNA follows: TGTGCCAGCAGCCAGACAGTGATCGGCCTCACTGAAGCTTTCTTT.

The chain uses TRBV7-9 and TRBJ2-1; 9 nucleotides agree with TRBD2. Trimming removed 1 base from V and 4 bases from J; junction bases left unmatched: 2. CDR3 length: 15 residues. CDR1 is SEHNR and CDR2 is FQNEAQ in the germline V gene (reference sequence). The CDR3 region has the DNA TGTGCCAGCAGCTTAGTCCTAGCGGGGTACAATGAGCAGTTCTTC. Translation gives CASSLVLAGYNEQFF.

The J gene is TRBJ1-2, the V gene TRBV21-1; the table's D gene call, TRBD1, was not cross checked with the DNA. TRBV21-1 is a pseudogene locus. This CDR3 has 15 residues. In DNA, the CDR3 is TGTGCCAGCAGCCCCGACAGGGACTTCTTTTGGGGCTACACCTTC. Protein: CASSPDRDFFWGYTF.

By share, this clone ranks as medium-sized. The chain uses TRBV6-5 and TRBJ1-2, with TRBD1 identical over 7 bases. This CDR3 comprises 15 residues. The V and J ends lost 3 bases and 5 bases, in that order; junction bases with no gene match: 9. CDR1 MNHEY and CDR2 SVGAGI come from the germline V gene. CDR3 bases: TGTGCCAGCAGTTATAAGAGGGACAGTTTTTATGGCTACACCTTC. It codes for CASSYKRDSFYGYTF.

The chain recombines TRBV18 with TRBJ1-1, with D tentatively TRBD1 (6 bases). The V and J ends lost 6 bases and 1 base respectively, with 12 bases between them. The CDR3 runs to 14 residues. Germline-derived CDR1 and CDR2 are KGHSH and LQKENI. The CDR3 loop is CASSLDRQNTEAFF. CDR3 coding DNA: TGTGCCAGCTCCCTAGACAGGCAGAACACTGAAGCTTTCTTT.

This rearrangement joins TRBV15 to TRBJ2-3; 8 nucleotides agree with TRBD2. V lost 3 bases to trimming and J lost 2 bases; unmatched junction nucleotides: 16. Germline CDR1 reads LNHNV; CDR2 reads YYDKDF (reference sequence). CDR3 size: 19 residues. The CDR3 loop reads CATSSAGPHPGLVTDTQYF. The DNA for the CDR3 is TGTGCCACCAGCAGCGCGGGCCCACATCCGGGACTAGTCACAGATACGCAGTATTTT.

Here the CDR3 reads CASSRRGEDQPQHF. CDR3 coding DNA: TGTGCCAGCAGCCGCCGAGGGGAGGATCAGCCCCAGCATTTT. V gene TRBV5-5 combines with J gene TRBJ1-5; the D gene is possibly TRBD1 (5 bases). This CDR3 region has 14 residues. CDR1 is SGHKS and CDR2 is YYEKEE in the germline V gene (reference sequence). V was shortened by 4 bases and J by 5 bases, with 13 bases between the two germline ends.

The J gene is TRBJ2-5, the V gene TRBV5-8; D is unclear. Deletions cut 4 bases from V and 5 bases from J, with 15 bases between. Germline CDR1 reads SGHTS; CDR2 reads YDEGEE. The CDR3 is 14 residues long. CDR3 nucleotides: TGTGCCAGCAGCCGAGGCCTCCTGCGGGAGACCCAGTACTTC. Protein: CASSRGLLRETQYF.

CDR3: CASNTLGQINSPLHF. As DNA, the CDR3 is TGTGCCAGCAACACCCTTGGACAGATCAATTCACCCCTCCACTTT. The V call is TRBV7-9, the J call TRBJ1-6; a possible D gene is TRBD1 (6 bases). The CDR3 consists of 15 residues. Germline V lookup: CDR1 SEHNR, CDR2 FQNEAQ (reference sequence). V lost 7 bases, J lost 7 bases, and 17 bases lay in between.

The genes are TRBV6-5 and TRBJ2-7, with 7 bases fitting TRBD1. Germline V lookup: CDR1 MNHEY, CDR2 SVGAGI. There are 14 residues in the CDR3. Germline trimming cut 2 bases from V and 6 bases from J; bases unmatched to any gene: 7. The CDR3 bases are TGTGCCAGCAGTTACCTTCGACAGGGTCCCGAGCAGTACTTC. Its protein product is CASSYLRQGPEQYF.

The chain is built from TRBV6-2 or TRBV6-3 and TRBJ2-2; possible D gene TRBD2, 6 bases. CDR1 and CDR2 from the germline V gene are MNHEY and SVGEGT. The CDR3 has 15 amino acids. V was pared by 4 bases and J by 3 bases, with 12 bases between. The CDR3 DNA sequence: TGTGCCAGCAGTTCCCTAGCGCAGTACACCGGGGAGCTGTTTTTT. Amino acid sequence: CASSSLAQYTGELFF.